The 23 T cell receptor beta chains below were found in one sample sequenced in a study of T cell responses to AZD1222 COVID-19 vaccine. Produced via immunoSEQ multiplex PCR; TCRdb's table is partial and in-frame only. The table records 80,000 to 100,000 clones, 85% to 90% of them present only once. Specimen: peripheral blood, collected on day 0 of MenACWY control vaccination. These receptor sequences come from an adult in good health.

The J gene is TRBJ1-6, the V gene TRBV3-1 (or the pseudogene TRBV3-2); 7 bases are a match to TRBD1. V was clipped by 4 bases and J by 8 bases; unmatched bases: 8. Germline assignment: CDR1 LGHDT and CDR2 YNNKEL (reference sequence). This CDR3 comprises 15 residues. For the CDR3, the DNA is TGTGCCAGCAGCCTCCAGGGGGGTGTTGATTCACCCCTCCACTTT. Translation: CASSLQGGVDSPLHF.

The chain uses TRBV14 and TRBJ1-1; no firm D call. Trimming pared 4 bases from V and 3 bases from J, leaving 15 bases between. Germline values: CDR1 SGHDN, CDR2 FVKESK. The CDR3 consists of 15 residues. DNA of the CDR3: TGTGCCAGCAGCCTCTTGATTGGAGGCCACACTGAAGCTTTCTTT. Translating gives CASSLLIGGHTEAFF.

The chain couples TRBV9 to TRBJ2-3; weak D call: TRBD2 (5 bases). Germline V gene data show CDR1 as SGDLS and CDR2 as YYNGEE. CDR3 length: 16 amino acids. The ends were cut back, 0 bases at V and 0 bases at J, with 11 bases in the middle. The CDR3 loop is CASSVEGTGSTDTQYF. CDR3 coding DNA: TGTGCCAGCAGCGTAGAGGGCACGGGAAGCACAGATACGCAGTATTTT.

The genes are TRBV9 and TRBJ1-2, with D perhaps matching TRBD1 (5 bases). The length of the CDR3 is 13 residues. V lost 5 bases to trimming and J lost 4 bases, with 12 bases between them. In germline, CDR1 is SGDLS, CDR2 YYNGEE. CDR3 sequence (DNA): TGTGCCAGCAGTCCCCAGGGCACCTATGGCTACACCTTC. It encodes CASSPQGTYGYTF.

This clone was seen only once. V and J are TRBV29-1 and TRBJ2-5, with D possibly matching TRBD1 (7 bases). Germline V gene lookup returns CDR1 SQVTM and CDR2 ANQGSEA. V was pared by 7 bases and J by 2 bases, with 14 bases between. The CDR3 is made up of 13 amino acids. The CDR3 DNA follows: TGCAGCGGGAGGGACAGAGTACAAGAGACCCAGTACTTC. Its protein is CSGRDRVQETQYF.

The rearrangement uses TRBV11-2 and TRBJ1-1; no clear D. Trimming took off 3 bases at V and 3 bases at J, with 8 bases between the two ends. Germline CDR1 SGHAT, CDR2 FQNNGV. CDR3 length equals 13 residues. The CDR3: CASSFKDDTEAFF. The DNA for the CDR3 is TGTGCCAGCAGCTTCAAGGATGACACTGAAGCTTTCTTT.

This clone showed up just once. V usage is TRBV6-2 or TRBV6-3 and J usage is TRBJ2-3, with 8 bases lining up with TRBD1. Germline V gene lookup returns CDR1 MNHEY and CDR2 SVGEGT. V was pared by 0 bases and J by 5 bases, with 7 bases of the junction left unmatched. This CDR3 region has 16 residues. The CDR3 region is CASSYSDQGAGDTQYF. The CDR3 DNA sequence: TGTGCCAGCAGTTACTCGGACCAGGGGGCTGGAGATACGCAGTATTTT.

The chain recombines TRBV7-9 with TRBJ1-4, with unresolved D. Germline loops: CDR1 SEHNR, CDR2 FQNEAQ (reference sequence). The CDR3 has 15 residues. Trimming removed 4 bases at V and 8 bases at J, with 17 bases between. The CDR3 is CASSSEGQLGEKLFF. The DNA of the CDR3 is TGTGCCAGCAGCTCCGAGGGCCAGTTGGGAGAAAAACTGTTTTTT.

This sequence joins TRBV4-3 and TRBJ1-1; 7 bases fit TRBD1. CDR1 LGHNA and CDR2 YSLEER come from the germline V gene. V lost 2 bases, J lost 5 bases, and 5 bases stayed unmatched. The CDR3 extends over 14 amino acids. The CDR3 nucleotides are TGCGCCAGCAGCCAACTCGCCAGGGGGACTGAAGCTTTCTTT. This translates into CASSQLARGTEAFF.

The chain is built from TRBV5-1 and TRBJ2-2; TRBD1 matches at 7 bases. Trimming took 4 bases from V and 2 from J; bases not matched to a gene: 5. The V gene's germline CDR1 is SGHRS and CDR2 YFSETQ. This CDR3 region has 15 residues. CDR3 region: CASSPGQTNTGELFF. CDR3 nucleotides: TGCGCCAGCAGCCCGGGACAGACCAACACCGGGGAGCTGTTTTTT.

The V gene is TRBV18, the J gene TRBJ1-1; D gene unclear. The V gene lost 6 bases and the J gene lost 1 base, with 9 bases spanning the gap. CDR1 KGHSH and CDR2 LQKENI come from the germline V gene. The CDR3 contains 13 residues. CDR3: CASSHPANTEAFF. CDR3 coding DNA: TGTGCCAGCTCCCACCCCGCGAACACTGAAGCTTTCTTT.

This clone appeared a few times. V is TRBV2 and J is TRBJ2-7, with D perhaps matching TRBD2 (6 bases). Germline V lookup: CDR1 SNHLY, CDR2 FYNNEI. CDR3 length equals 13 residues. V was trimmed by 5 bases and J by 3 bases, leaving 11 bases between them. The DNA of the CDR3 is TGTGCCAGCAGTCGGGACTTCAACTACGAGCAGTACTTC. It yields the protein CASSRDFNYEQYF.

The V call is TRBV29-1, the J call TRBJ1-2; 9 bases fit TRBD1. With V trimmed by 6 bases and J by 2 bases, 10 bases remained unmatched. The CDR3 totals 15 residues. Germline V CDR1 and CDR2: SQVTM, ANQGSEA. The CDR3 spells CSVARGTGRNYGYTF. The CDR3 DNA reads TGCAGCGTAGCGAGAGGGACAGGGCGCAACTATGGCTACACCTTC.

V is TRBV9 and J is TRBJ1-3; possible D gene TRBD1, 6 bases. Trimming took 2 bases from V and 0 from J, leaving 15 bases between them. The CDR3 length is 17 residues. The germline gives CDR1 SGDLS, CDR2 YYNGEE. This CDR3 reads CASSVNREPISGNTIYF. The CDR3, as DNA: TGTGCCAGCAGCGTTAACAGGGAGCCCATCTCTGGAAACACCATATATTTT.

The V gene is TRBV9, the J gene TRBJ2-1; 10 nucleotides agree with TRBD1. The CDR3 runs 14 residues. V dropped 3 bases and J dropped 8; count of bases not matched to a gene: 5. CDR1 and CDR2 (germline): SGDLS, YYNGEE. In DNA form, the CDR3 reads TGTGCCAGCAGCGCCCGGGACAGGGGCGATGAGCAGTTCTTC. It translates to CASSARDRGDEQFF.

This chain links TRBV9 with TRBJ1-1; D remains unclear. Trimming took off 4 bases at V and 5 bases at J, with 15 bases between the two ends. CDR1 and CDR2 from the germline V gene are SGDLS and YYNGEE. The length of the CDR3 is 14 residues. The CDR3 DNA is TGTGCCAGCAGCCCTTATGCGGGAAGGACTGAAGCTTTCTTT. It is translated as CASSPYAGRTEAFF. Looking up the rest from reference TRBV9 and TRBJ1-1 gives the full variable domain: DSGVTQTPKHLITATGQRVTLRCSPRSGDLSVYWYQQSLDQGLQFLIQYYNGEERAKGNILERFSAQQFPDLHSELNLSSLELGDSALYFCASSPYAGRTEAFFGQGTRLTVV.

This chain links TRBV15 with TRBJ1-5; D not certain. Germline V CDR1 and CDR2: LNHNV, YYDKDF (reference sequence). The CDR3 spans 13 residues. Trimming took off 0 bases at V and 5 bases at J, with 5 bases between the two ends. The DNA of the CDR3 is TGTGCCACCAGCAGAGACAGCGATCAGCCCCAGCATTTT. The encoded protein is CATSRDSDQPQHF. The variable domain in full, completed from reference TRBV15 and TRBJ1-5, reads DAMVIQNPRYQVTQFGKPVTLSCSQTLNHNVMYWYQQKSSQAPKLLFHYYDKDFNNEADTPDNFQSRRPNTSFCFLDIRSPGLGDTAMYLCATSRDSDQPQHFGDGTRLSIL.

J is TRBJ1-6 and V is TRBV9; D is uncertain. There are 16 residues in the CDR3. The germline V gene has CDR1 SGDLS and CDR2 YYNGEE. The V end was cut by 0 bases, the J end by 7 bases, with 14 bases between. CDR3 nucleotides: TGTGCCAGCAGCGTAGATAATCAGCCCCAGAATTCACCCCTCCACTTT. Translating it yields CASSVDNQPQNSPLHF.

This chain uses TRBV7-2 with TRBJ1-2, with 10 positions matching TRBD1. Germline V gene data show CDR1 as SGHTA and CDR2 as FQGNSA. V was pared by 5 bases and J by 3 bases, with 6 bases of the junction left unmatched. The CDR3 contains 15 residues. The CDR3 region has the DNA TGTGCCAGCAGCCCCGACAGGGGGCCGTACTATGGCTACACCTTC. Translation gives CASSPDRGPYYGYTF.

This clone occurred a few times. This rearrangement joins TRBV7-9 to TRBJ1-2, with D maybe TRBD1 (6 bases). CDR1 is SEHNR, CDR2 FQNEAQ, per germline (reference sequence). The V end was cut by 5 bases, the J end by 5 bases, with 15 bases between. This CDR3 is built from 14 residues. The CDR3 sequence is CASSDTGRSYGYTF. The CDR3 coding sequence is TGTGCCAGCAGCGACACAGGGAGATCATATGGCTACACCTTC.

This rearrangement joins TRBV6-5 to TRBJ1-2; D not certain. The CDR3 sequence is 14 residues long. Trimming removed 5 bases from V and 9 bases from J, with 19 bases in between. Per the germline V gene, CDR1 is MNHEY and CDR2 is SVGAGI. DNA of the CDR3: TGTGCCAGCAGTCCCCCCGGGGTCCTATGGAGCTACACCTTC. This encodes CASSPPGVLWSYTF.

This sequence joins TRBV5-1 and TRBJ2-2; TRBD1 matches at 10 bases. Germline V CDR1 and CDR2: SGHRS, YFSETQ. The J segment lost 6 bases and the V segment lost 4 bases, leaving 12 bases of the junction unmatched. The CDR3 is made up of 17 amino acids. CDR3 residues: CASSPSPGTGEAGELFF. The DNA for the CDR3 is TGCGCCAGCAGCCCGTCTCCGGGGACAGGGGAAGCCGGGGAGCTGTTTTTT.

This clone was detected only once. CDR3 nucleotide sequence: TGTGCCAGTAGTCTCAATTTGGCGGGGGGGCGGAATGAGCAGTTCTTC. This sequence encodes CASSLNLAGGRNEQFF. The genes are TRBV19 and TRBJ2-1; TRBD2 matches at 9 bases. Unmatched junction bases numbered 12, after V lost 5 bases and J lost 7 bases. The CDR3 has 16 amino acids. CDR1 is LNHDA, CDR2 SQIVND, per germline (reference sequence). Full variable domain (rest looked up from reference TRBV19 and TRBJ2-1): DGGITQSPKYLFRKEGQNVTLSCEQNLNHDAMYWYRQDPGQGLRLIYYSQIVNDFQKGDIAEGYSVSREKKESFPLTVTSAQKNPTAFYLCASSLNLAGGRNEQFFGPGTRLTVL.